Below, 13 T cell receptor beta chains from the same sample are listed, as sequenced in a study of T cells in narcolepsy. Using immunoSEQ multiplex PCR, the repertoire was profiled, and TCRdb retains in-frame clones only, with some absent. The sample has 17,000 or so clones, roughly 72% seen once. Sequenced material: CD45RA- memory CD8+ T cells from PBMCs. All receptors derive from a human donor with narcolepsy.

This chain links TRBV7-2 with TRBJ1-1; D gene ambiguous. The V gene lost 6 bases and the J gene lost 5 bases, with 7 bases spanning the gap. This CDR3 spans 11 amino acids. Looked up from germline, CDR1 is SGHTA and CDR2 is FQGNSA. This CDR3 reads CASSEGTEAFF. CDR3 sequence (DNA): TGTGCCAGCAGTGAGGGAACTGAAGCTTTCTTT.

The rearrangement uses TRBV7-9 and TRBJ1-2; D uncertain. CDR1 SEHNR and CDR2 FQNEAQ come from the germline V gene (reference sequence). The CDR3 is 11 residues long. The V end was cut by 1 base, the J end by 10 bases, with 7 bases between. The CDR3 protein is CASSLGLSYTF. As DNA, the CDR3 is TGTGCCAGCAGCTTAGGACTCTCCTACACCTTC.

The sample holds a few counts of this clone. The chain employs TRBV7-8 and TRBJ2-6; TRBD1 is a possible D gene (5 bases). CDR1 and CDR2 from the germline V gene are SGHVS and FQNEAQ. The germline V and J ends were trimmed by 5 bases and 0 bases, with 14 bases remaining between them. CDR3 length: 17 amino acids. CDR3 bases: TGTGCCAGCAGCCTCAATACAGGAGTCTCTGGGGCCAACGTCCTGACTTTC. This gives the protein CASSLNTGVSGANVLTF.

The chain combines TRBV9 with TRBJ2-1; 13 positions agree with TRBD2. The CDR3 extends over 16 amino acids. The germline CDR1 and CDR2 sequences are SGDLS and YYNGEE. V lost 3 bases and J lost 6; bases outside the gene matches: 6. CDR3 amino acids: CASSAGGLAGTNEQFF. The CDR3 bases are TGTGCCAGCAGCGCAGGGGGACTAGCGGGAACCAATGAGCAGTTCTTC.

By sample share, this clone is medium-sized. This chain connects TRBV2 to TRBJ1-1; perhaps TRBD1 as D (6 bases). This CDR3 is built from 14 residues. Per the germline V gene, CDR1 is SNHLY and CDR2 is FYNNEI. Trimming removed 5 bases at V and 3 bases at J, with 13 bases between. In nucleotides, the CDR3 is TGTGCCAGCAGTCTCAGGGGAATATACACTGAAGCTTTCTTT. Translating gives CASSLRGIYTEAFF.

This chain links TRBV6-5 with TRBJ2-1; D may be TRBD1 or TRBD2 (5 bases each). Germline CDR1 and CDR2: MNHEY and SVGAGI. The CDR3 spans 11 residues. V lost 4 bases and J 9 bases, leaving 7 bases between the germline ends. CDR3: CASSSGREQFF. CDR3 nucleotides: TGTGCCAGCAGTTCGGGACGTGAGCAGTTCTTC.

V gene TRBV13 combines with J gene TRBJ2-7; TRBD1 matches at 8 bases. The V segment lost 5 bases and the J segment 4 bases; nucleotides outside the gene matches: 16. The CDR3 loop spans 17 amino acids. Germline V gives CDR1 PRHDT, CDR2 FYEKMQ (reference sequence). The CDR3 spells CASSPPGTGTKGYEQYF. The CDR3 DNA reads as TGTGCCAGCAGCCCCCCCGGGACAGGAACTAAGGGTTACGAGCAGTACTTC.

This chain uses TRBV19 with TRBJ2-7, with TRBD1 matching over 11 bases. CDR1 LNHDA and CDR2 SQIVND come from the germline V gene (reference sequence). This CDR3 has 15 residues. V lost 5 bases, J lost 5 bases, and 8 bases stayed unmatched. The CDR3: CASSLGTGGRDEQYF. DNA of the CDR3: TGTGCCAGTAGTTTGGGGACAGGGGGAAGGGACGAGCAGTACTTC.

The chain couples TRBV13 to TRBJ2-2, with 12 bases identical to TRBD2. V gave up 5 bases and J gave up 2 bases; unmatched junction bases: 15. This CDR3 comprises 20 residues. The V gene's germline CDR1 is PRHDT and CDR2 FYEKMQ (reference sequence). The CDR3 spells CASSTATSGGDEVNTGELFF. CDR3 DNA: TGTGCCAGCAGCACCGCGACTAGCGGGGGAGATGAAGTTAACACCGGGGAGCTGTTTTTT.

The CDR3 region is CASSPKEGGETQYF. CDR3 nucleotide sequence: TGTGCCAGCAGCCCAAAGGAGGGGGGGGAGACCCAGTACTTC. The chain recombines TRBV7-9 with TRBJ2-5; tentative D call: TRBD2 (7 bases). Between the trimmed V and J ends, which lost 5 bases and 5 bases, there was a span of 15 bases. The CDR3 has 14 residues. Germline V gene lookup returns CDR1 SEHNR and CDR2 FQNEAQ (reference sequence).

The rearrangement joins TRBV6-6 to TRBJ1-1; D is ambiguous. This CDR3 is built from 13 residues. V lost 3 bases to trimming and J lost 7 bases, with 12 bases between them. Germline V gene lookup returns CDR1 MNHNY and CDR2 SVGAGI (reference sequence). The CDR3 here is CASSYNPGNEAFF. CDR3 bases: TGTGCCAGCAGTTATAACCCCGGGAATGAAGCTTTCTTT.

V usage is TRBV15 and J usage is TRBJ1-2, with D perhaps matching TRBD1 (6 bases). The CDR3 extends over 14 amino acids. Trimming stripped 5 bases from V and 4 bases from J, with 14 bases between. Looked up from germline, CDR1 is LNHNV and CDR2 is YYDKDF (reference sequence). The CDR3 coding sequence is TGTGCCACCAGCTATGACAGGAACGGCTATGGCTACACCTTC. Its protein product is CATSYDRNGYGYTF.

This clone was counted once. V and J are TRBV21-1 and TRBJ2-5; no check of the table's D call, TRBD2, against the DNA was made. TRBV21-1 is deemed a pseudogene. This CDR3 region has 16 residues. The CDR3 spells CASSTRPGGRQETQYF. The CDR3 DNA reads as TGTGCCAGCAGCACCCGTCCGGGGGGACGACAAGAGACCCAGTACTTC.